Below, one T cell receptor beta chain is given with its context. These data are taken from a study of technical replicates of blood from a handful of donors. V shed 4 bases and J shed 7 bases, with 14 bases lying between them. The CDR3 consists of 13 residues. Germline V gene sequence: CDR1 MGHDK, CDR2 SYGVNS. Assay: immunoSEQ multiplex PCR; the TCRdb copy retains only in-frame clones and omits some. Of under 100,000 clones listed, approximately 94% are singletons. The sequenced material came from T cells isolated from PBMCs. The chain is built from TRBV25-1 and TRBJ2-7; tentatively, D is TRBD1 (6 bases). This sequence was found in a human donor in good health. CDR3 region: CASSGDIIGEQYF. CDR3 sequence (DNA): TGTGCCAGCAGTGGGGACATAATAGGGGAGCAGTACTTC.